This TCR beta chain was obtained from a study of response to subunit inactivated influenza vaccine. CDR1 is ENHRY, CDR2 SYGVKD, per germline. The trim removed 4 bases at V and 0 bases at J, leaving 4 bases unmatched. The CDR3 runs 16 residues. Study observations and caveats: New T cells are recruited in small numbers by each seasonal influenza vaccination, according to the authors' suggestion.

Via MiXCR, TCRdb re-called the RT-PCR reads, giving one row per CDR3 protein. The table shows more than 450,000 distinct CDR3 sequences, with about 10% occurring only once. The sample holds many counts of this clonotype. Its antigen is not known. This material consisted of PBMCs from blood, taken on the day of vaccination. The rearrangement links TRBV10-3 to TRBJ1-5; 9 bases match TRBD1. This TCR came from a middle-aged man who received an inactivated influenza vaccine. CDR3 amino acids: CAISGQGGISNQPQHF. CDR3 sequence (DNA): TGTGCCATCAGTGGACAGGGGGGGATTAGCAATCAGCCCCAGCATTTT.